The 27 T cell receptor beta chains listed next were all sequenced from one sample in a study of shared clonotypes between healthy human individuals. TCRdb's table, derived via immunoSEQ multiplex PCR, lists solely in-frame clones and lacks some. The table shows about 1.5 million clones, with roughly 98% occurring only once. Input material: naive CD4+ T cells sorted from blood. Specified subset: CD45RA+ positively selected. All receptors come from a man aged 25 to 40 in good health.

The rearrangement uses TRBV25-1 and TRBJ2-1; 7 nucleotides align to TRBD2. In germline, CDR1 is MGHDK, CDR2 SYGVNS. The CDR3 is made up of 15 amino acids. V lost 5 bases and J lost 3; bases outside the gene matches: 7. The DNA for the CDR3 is TGTGCCAGCAGTCCCCTGGGGGAGGGCTACAATGAGCAGTTCTTC. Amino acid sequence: CASSPLGEGYNEQFF.

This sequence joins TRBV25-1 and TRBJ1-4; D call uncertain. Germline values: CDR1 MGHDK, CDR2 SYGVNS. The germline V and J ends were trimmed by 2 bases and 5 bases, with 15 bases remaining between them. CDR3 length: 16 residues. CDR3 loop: CASSEGLGRQNEKLFF. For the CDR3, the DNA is TGTGCCAGCAGTGAAGGGTTGGGAAGGCAGAATGAAAAACTGTTTTTT.

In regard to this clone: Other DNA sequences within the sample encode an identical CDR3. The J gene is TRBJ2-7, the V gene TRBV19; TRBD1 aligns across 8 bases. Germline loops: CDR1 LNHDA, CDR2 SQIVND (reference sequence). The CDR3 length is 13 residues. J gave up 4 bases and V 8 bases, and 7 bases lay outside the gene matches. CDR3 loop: CASRQGASYEQYF. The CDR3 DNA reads TGTGCCAGTCGCCAGGGGGCGTCTTACGAGCAGTACTTC.

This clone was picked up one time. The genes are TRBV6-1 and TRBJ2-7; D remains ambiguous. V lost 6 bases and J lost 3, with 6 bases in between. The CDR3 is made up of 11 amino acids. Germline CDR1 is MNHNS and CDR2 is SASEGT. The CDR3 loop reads CASRDDYEQYF. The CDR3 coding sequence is TGTGCCAGCAGAGACGACTACGAGCAGTACTTC.

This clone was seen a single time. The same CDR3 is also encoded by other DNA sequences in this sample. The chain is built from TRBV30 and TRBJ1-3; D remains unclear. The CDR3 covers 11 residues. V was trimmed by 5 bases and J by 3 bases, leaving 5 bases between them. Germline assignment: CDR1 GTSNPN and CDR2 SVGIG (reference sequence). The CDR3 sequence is CAWASGNTIYF. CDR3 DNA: TGTGCCTGGGCCAGTGGAAACACCATATATTTT.

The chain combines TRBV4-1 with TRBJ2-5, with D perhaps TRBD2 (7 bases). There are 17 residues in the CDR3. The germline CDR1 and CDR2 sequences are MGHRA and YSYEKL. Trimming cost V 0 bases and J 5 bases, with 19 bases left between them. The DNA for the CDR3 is TGCGCCAGCAGCCAAGACAGGGGCGGGGGACGTGTGGAGACCCAGTACTTC. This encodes CASSQDRGGGRVETQYF.

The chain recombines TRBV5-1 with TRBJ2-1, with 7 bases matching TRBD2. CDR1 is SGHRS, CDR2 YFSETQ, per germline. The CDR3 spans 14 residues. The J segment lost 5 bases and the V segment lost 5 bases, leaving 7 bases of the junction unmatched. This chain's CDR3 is CASSESGGNNEQFF. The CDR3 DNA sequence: TGCGCCAGCAGTGAATCGGGAGGAAACAATGAGCAGTTCTTC. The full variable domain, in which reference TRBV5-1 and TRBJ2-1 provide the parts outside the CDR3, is KAGVTQTPRYLIKTRGQQVTLSCSPISGHRSVSWYQQTPGQGLQFLFEYFSETQRNKGNFPGRFSGRQFSNSRSEMNVSTLELGDSALYLCASSESGGNNEQFFGPGTRLTVL.

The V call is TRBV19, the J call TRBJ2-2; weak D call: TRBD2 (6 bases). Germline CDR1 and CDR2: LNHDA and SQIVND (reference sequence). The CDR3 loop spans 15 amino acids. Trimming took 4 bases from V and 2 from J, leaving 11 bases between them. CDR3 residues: CASSRVAANTGELFF. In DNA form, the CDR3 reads TGTGCCAGTAGTAGAGTAGCGGCCAACACCGGGGAGCTGTTTTTT.

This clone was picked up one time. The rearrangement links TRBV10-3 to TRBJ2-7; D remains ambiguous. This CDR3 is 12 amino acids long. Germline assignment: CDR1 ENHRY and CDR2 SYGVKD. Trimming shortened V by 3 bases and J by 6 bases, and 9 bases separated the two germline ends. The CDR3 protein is CAISDRLSEQYF. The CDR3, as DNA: TGTGCCATCAGTGATCGATTAAGCGAGCAGTACTTC.

CDR3 residues: CASNTGREQFF. DNA for the CDR3: TGTGCCAGCAATACCGGGCGTGAGCAGTTCTTC. The chain employs TRBV28 and TRBJ2-1; no definite D call. V was trimmed by 7 bases and J by 9 bases, leaving 10 bases between them. Germline CDR1 and CDR2: MDHEN and SYDVKM. There are 11 residues in the CDR3.

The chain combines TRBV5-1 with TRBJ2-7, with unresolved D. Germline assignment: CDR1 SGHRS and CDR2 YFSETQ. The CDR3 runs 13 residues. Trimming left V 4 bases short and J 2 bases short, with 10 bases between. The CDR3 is CASSGQVPYEQYF. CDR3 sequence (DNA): TGCGCCAGCAGCGGGCAGGTCCCCTACGAGCAGTACTTC. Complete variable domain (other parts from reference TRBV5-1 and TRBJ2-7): KAGVTQTPRYLIKTRGQQVTLSCSPISGHRSVSWYQQTPGQGLQFLFEYFSETQRNKGNFPGRFSGRQFSNSRSEMNVSTLELGDSALYLCASSGQVPYEQYFGPGTRLTVT.

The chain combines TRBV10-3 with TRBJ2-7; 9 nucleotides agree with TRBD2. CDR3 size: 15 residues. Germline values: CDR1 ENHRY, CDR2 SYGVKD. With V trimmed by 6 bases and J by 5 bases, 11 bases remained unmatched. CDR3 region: CAISGAGGWKNEQYF. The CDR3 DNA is TGTGCCATCAGCGGGGCGGGAGGGTGGAAGAACGAGCAGTACTTC.

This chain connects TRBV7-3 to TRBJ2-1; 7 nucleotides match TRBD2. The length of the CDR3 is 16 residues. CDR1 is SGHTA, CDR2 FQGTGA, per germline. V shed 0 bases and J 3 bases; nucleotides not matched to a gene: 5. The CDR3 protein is CASSLTGGSIYNEQFF. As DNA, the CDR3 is TGTGCCAGCAGCTTAACGGGCGGGAGTATCTACAATGAGCAGTTCTTC.

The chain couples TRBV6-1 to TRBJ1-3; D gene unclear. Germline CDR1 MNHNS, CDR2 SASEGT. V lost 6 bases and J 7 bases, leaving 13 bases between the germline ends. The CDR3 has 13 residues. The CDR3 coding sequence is TGTGCCAGCAGCGCCTCACACGGGAACACCATATATTTT. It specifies CASSASHGNTIYF.

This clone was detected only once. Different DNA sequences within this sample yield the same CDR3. The CDR3, as DNA: TGTGCCAGCAGCTTAGAGTCAGGGTTGGAGACCCAGTACTTC. This translates into CASSLESGLETQYF. This chain links TRBV7-9 with TRBJ2-5, with TRBD1 as a possible D gene (5 bases). The CDR3 runs 14 residues. V dropped 1 base and J dropped 5 bases, with 11 bases sitting between them. Germline V gene data show CDR1 as SEHNR and CDR2 as FQNEAQ (reference sequence).

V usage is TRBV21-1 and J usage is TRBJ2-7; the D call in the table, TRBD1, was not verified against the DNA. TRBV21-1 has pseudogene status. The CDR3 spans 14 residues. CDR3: CARTPKGQDYEQYF. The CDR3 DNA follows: TGTGCCAGAACACCCAAGGGACAGGACTACGAGCAGTACTTC.

CDR3 sequence (DNA): TGCGCCAGCAGCTTGGTTGGGAGGGCCGTAGATACGCAGTATTTT. Translating it yields CASSLVGRAVDTQYF. The chain carries TRBV5-1 and TRBJ2-3; the match to TRBD2 covers 7 bases. The V and J ends lost 0 bases and 5 bases, in that order; junction bases with no gene match: 6. The CDR3 totals 15 residues. Germline loops: CDR1 SGHRS, CDR2 YFSETQ. The full variable domain, its missing parts supplied by reference TRBV5-1 and TRBJ2-3, is KAGVTQTPRYLIKTRGQQVTLSCSPISGHRSVSWYQQTPGQGLQFLFEYFSETQRNKGNFPGRFSGRQFSNSRSEMNVSTLELGDSALYLCASSLVGRAVDTQYFGPGTRLTVL.

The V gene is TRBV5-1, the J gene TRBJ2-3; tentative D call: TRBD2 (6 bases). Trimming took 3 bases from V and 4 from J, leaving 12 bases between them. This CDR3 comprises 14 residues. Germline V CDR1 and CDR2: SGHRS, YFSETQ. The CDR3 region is CASSSRETADTQYF. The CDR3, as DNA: TGCGCCAGCAGCTCCCGGGAGACGGCAGATACGCAGTATTTT.

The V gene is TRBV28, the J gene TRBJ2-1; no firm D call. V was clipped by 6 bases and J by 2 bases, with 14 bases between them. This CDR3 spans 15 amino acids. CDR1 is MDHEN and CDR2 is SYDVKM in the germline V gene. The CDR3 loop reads CASSPPAWTYNEQFF. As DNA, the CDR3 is TGTGCCAGCAGCCCCCCCGCCTGGACCTACAATGAGCAGTTCTTC.

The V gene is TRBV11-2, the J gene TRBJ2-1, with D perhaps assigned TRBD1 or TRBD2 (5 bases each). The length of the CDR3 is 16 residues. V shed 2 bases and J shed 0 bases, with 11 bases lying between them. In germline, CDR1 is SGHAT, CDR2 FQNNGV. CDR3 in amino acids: CASSLTGTPSYNEQFF. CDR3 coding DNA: TGTGCCAGCAGCTTAACCGGGACCCCCTCCTACAATGAGCAGTTCTTC. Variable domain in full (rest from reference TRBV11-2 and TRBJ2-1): EAGVAQSPRYKIIEKRQSVAFWCNPISGHATLYWYQQILGQGPKLLIQFQNNGVVDDSQLPKDRFSAERLKGVDSTLKIQPAKLEDSAVYLCASSLTGTPSYNEQFFGPGTRLTVL.

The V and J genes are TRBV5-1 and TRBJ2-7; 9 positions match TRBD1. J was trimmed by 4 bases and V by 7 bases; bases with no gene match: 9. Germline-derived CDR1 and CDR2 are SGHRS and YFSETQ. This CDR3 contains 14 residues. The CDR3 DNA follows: TGCGCCAGCGGCGATCGGGACAGGGCTTACGAGCAGTACTTC. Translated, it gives CASGDRDRAYEQYF.

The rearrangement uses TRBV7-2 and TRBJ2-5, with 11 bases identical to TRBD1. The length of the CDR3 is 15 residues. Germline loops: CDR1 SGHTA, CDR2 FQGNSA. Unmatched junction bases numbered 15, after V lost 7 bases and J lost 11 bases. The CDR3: CASTNRGTGGTRQYF. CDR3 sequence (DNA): TGTGCCAGCACAAATCGTGGGACAGGGGGAACCAGGCAGTACTTC.

The DNA of the CDR3 is TGTGCCAGCAGCTTAAGCCGGGGACTAAAGGAGTACGAGCAGTACTTC. Residues: CASSLSRGLKEYEQYF. The chain is built from TRBV5-6 and TRBJ2-7; 7 nucleotides match TRBD2. V lost 2 bases to trimming and J lost 4 bases; unmatched junction nucleotides: 12. Per germline, CDR1 SGHDT and CDR2 YYEEEE. CDR3 length: 16 amino acids.

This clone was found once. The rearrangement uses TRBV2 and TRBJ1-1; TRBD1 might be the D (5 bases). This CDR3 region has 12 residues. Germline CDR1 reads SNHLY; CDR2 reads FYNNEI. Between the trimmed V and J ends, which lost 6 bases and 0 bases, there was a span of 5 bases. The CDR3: CASRGLNTEAFF. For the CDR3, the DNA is TGTGCCAGCAGGGGACTGAACACTGAAGCTTTCTTT.

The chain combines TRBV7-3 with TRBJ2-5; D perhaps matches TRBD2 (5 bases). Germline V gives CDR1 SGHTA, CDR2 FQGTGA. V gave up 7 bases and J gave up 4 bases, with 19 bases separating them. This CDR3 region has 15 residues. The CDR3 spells CASKREWEKVETQYF. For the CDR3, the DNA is TGTGCCAGCAAGAGGGAATGGGAGAAAGTAGAGACCCAGTACTTC. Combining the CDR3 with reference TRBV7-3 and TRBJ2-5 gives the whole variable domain GAGVSQTPSNKVTEKGKYVELRCDPISGHTALYWYRQSLGQGPEFLIYFQGTGAADDSGLPNDRFFAVRPEGSVSTLKIQRTERGDSAVYLCASKREWEKVETQYFGPGTRLLVL.

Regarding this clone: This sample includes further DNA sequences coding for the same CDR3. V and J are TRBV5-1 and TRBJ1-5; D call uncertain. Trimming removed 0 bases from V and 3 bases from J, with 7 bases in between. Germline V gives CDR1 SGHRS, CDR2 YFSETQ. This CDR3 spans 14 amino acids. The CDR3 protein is CASSLEGSNQPQHF. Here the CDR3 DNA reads TGCGCCAGCAGCTTGGAAGGATCCAATCAGCCCCAGCATTTT.

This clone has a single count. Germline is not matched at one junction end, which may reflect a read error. DNA of the CDR3: TGTGCCAGCAGCCTAGCAGGACAGGGATCCTACAATGAGCAGTTCTTC. Translating gives CASSLAGQGSYNEQFF. This chain links TRBV7-2 with TRBJ2-1; 8 bases are a match to TRBD1. Germline V lookup: CDR1 SGHTA, CDR2 FQGNSA. CDR3 size: 16 residues.